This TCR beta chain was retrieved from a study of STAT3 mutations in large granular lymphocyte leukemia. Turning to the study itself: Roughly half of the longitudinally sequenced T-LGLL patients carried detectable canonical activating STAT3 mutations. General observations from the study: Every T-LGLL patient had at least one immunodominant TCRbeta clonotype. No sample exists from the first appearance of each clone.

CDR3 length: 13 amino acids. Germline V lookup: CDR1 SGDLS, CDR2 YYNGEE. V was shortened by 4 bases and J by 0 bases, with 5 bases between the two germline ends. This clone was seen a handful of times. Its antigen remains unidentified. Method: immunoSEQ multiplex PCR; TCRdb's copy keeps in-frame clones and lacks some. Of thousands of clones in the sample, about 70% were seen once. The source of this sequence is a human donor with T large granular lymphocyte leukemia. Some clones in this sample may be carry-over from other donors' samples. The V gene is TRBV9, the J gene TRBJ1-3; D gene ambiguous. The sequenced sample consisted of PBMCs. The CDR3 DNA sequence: TGTGCCAGCAGCCCCGACTCTGGAAACACCATATATTTT. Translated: CASSPDSGNTIYF. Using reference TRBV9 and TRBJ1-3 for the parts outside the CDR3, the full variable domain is DSGVTQTPKHLITATGQRVTLRCSPRSGDLSVYWYQQSLDQGLQFLIQYYNGEERAKGNILERFSAQQFPDLHSELNLSSLELGDSALYFCASSPDSGNTIYFGEGSWLTVV.